This passage covers 27 T cell receptor beta chains from one sample sequenced in a study of Ad26.COV2.S vaccination and SARS-CoV-2 variants. The treatment denotes: roughly 20 received Ad26.COV2.S at low or high dose, single or two shots; about 5 received placebo; per-sample allocation not given. The samples date from day 63 after the first vaccine or placebo injection. Clones were sequenced by immunoSEQ multiplex PCR, and TCRdb holds only the in-frame ones, with some missing. Among hundreds of thousands of clones listed, less than 90% were seen once. The source was peripheral blood, collected in a trial of Ad26.COV2.S vaccine versus placebo. These TCRs come from a person aged 18-65 years who received the Ad26.COV2.S COVID-19 vaccine or a placebo.

The chain has TRBV3-1 (or the pseudogene TRBV3-2) and TRBJ2-5, with 7 bases aligning to TRBD1. Germline CDR1 and CDR2: LGHDT and YNNKEL (reference sequence). CDR3 length equals 13 residues. The junction had 2 bases not matched to a gene; V was cut back by 3 bases and J by 4 bases. The CDR3 sequence is CASSQDRSETQYF. The CDR3 DNA reads TGTGCCAGCAGCCAGGACAGGTCAGAGACCCAGTACTTC.

A remark on this clone: In the same sample, other DNA sequences code for this CDR3. The chain has TRBV19 and TRBJ2-1, with TRBD1 as a possible D gene (6 bases). Germline loops: CDR1 LNHDA, CDR2 SQIVND (reference sequence). The V and J ends lost 5 bases and 0 bases respectively, with 11 bases between them. The CDR3 contains 15 residues. CDR3 loop: CASSEQGSSYNEQFF. CDR3 sequence (DNA): TGTGCCAGTAGTGAGCAGGGGAGCTCCTACAATGAGCAGTTCTTC.

This chain uses TRBV9 with TRBJ1-1; D not certain. The CDR3 is 15 residues long. Per germline, CDR1 SGDLS and CDR2 YYNGEE. Deletions cut 2 bases from V and 1 base from J, with 12 bases between. The CDR3 here is CASSVTPNRNTEAFF. The CDR3, as DNA: TGTGCCAGCAGCGTCACCCCTAATAGGAACACTGAAGCTTTCTTT. The full variable domain, its missing parts supplied by reference TRBV9 and TRBJ1-1, is DSGVTQTPKHLITATGQRVTLRCSPRSGDLSVYWYQQSLDQGLQFLIQYYNGEERAKGNILERFSAQQFPDLHSELNLSSLELGDSALYFCASSVTPNRNTEAFFGQGTRLTVV.

V is TRBV11-2 and J is TRBJ2-7; 9 bases match TRBD1. Germline CDR1 SGHAT, CDR2 FQNNGV. This CDR3 region has 15 residues. V shed 4 bases, J shed 5 bases, and the junction held 9 bases outside the gene matches. The CDR3 protein is CASSWTDRGSHEQYF. The CDR3 DNA reads as TGTGCCAGCAGCTGGACGGACAGGGGAAGCCACGAGCAGTACTTC.

This clone was seen once. The chain uses TRBV4-2 and TRBJ1-5; unclear D gene. The V gene's germline CDR1 is LGHNA and CDR2 YNFKEQ. The CDR3 is 14 residues long. V dropped 0 bases and J dropped 16 bases, with 19 bases sitting between them. The CDR3 region has the DNA TGTGCCAGCAGCCAAGATCGGTCGTCCGGTCAGGTCCATTTT. Residues: CASSQDRSSGQVHF.

The chain combines TRBV28 with TRBJ2-5, with 7 bases identical to TRBD1. The V and J ends lost 3 bases and 3 bases, in that order; junction bases with no gene match: 7. CDR3 length equals 15 residues. Germline V lookup: CDR1 MDHEN, CDR2 SYDVKM. The CDR3 protein is CASSFEGTEEETQYF. The CDR3 DNA reads as TGTGCCAGCAGTTTCGAAGGGACAGAAGAAGAGACCCAGTACTTC.

The chain recombines TRBV3-1 (or the pseudogene TRBV3-2) with TRBJ2-7; TRBD1 matches 8 bases. This CDR3 is 14 amino acids long. Germline lookup yields CDR1 LGHDT and CDR2 YNNKEL (reference sequence). J was trimmed by 4 bases and V by 5 bases; bases with no gene match: 7. CDR3 in DNA: TGTGCCAGCAGCGCCAGGGGGCTAGTGTACGAGCAGTACTTC. As protein: CASSARGLVYEQYF.

The rearrangement links TRBV19 to TRBJ2-6; 8 nucleotides match TRBD1. The length of the CDR3 is 16 residues. The germline gives CDR1 LNHDA, CDR2 SQIVND (reference sequence). V lost 4 bases and J lost 5; bases outside the gene matches: 7. The CDR3: CASSSQGAIRANVLTF. CDR3 in DNA: TGTGCCAGTAGTAGCCAGGGGGCGATCCGGGCCAACGTCCTGACTTTC.

The chain combines TRBV7-9 with TRBJ1-2; D gene uncertain. There are 12 residues in the CDR3. V was trimmed by 1 base and J by 4 bases, leaving 4 bases between them. Per germline, CDR1 SEHNR and CDR2 FQNEAQ (reference sequence). The CDR3 DNA follows: TGTGCCAGCAGCTTAGGGACCTATGGCTACACCTTC. It is translated as CASSLGTYGYTF.

The rearrangement joins TRBV20-1 to TRBJ2-1; 8 bases are shared with TRBD2. J lost 2 bases, V lost 3 bases, and 3 bases had no gene match. This CDR3 is 14 amino acids long. CDR1 is DFQATT and CDR2 is SNEGSKA in the germline V gene (reference sequence). Written as DNA, the CDR3 is TGCAGTGCTAGTCGGGGGGGGGCCTACAATGAGCAGTTCTTC. Its protein is CSASRGGAYNEQFF.

This chain joins TRBV7-2 and TRBJ2-4; the match to TRBD2 covers 9 bases. This CDR3 is built from 15 residues. Germline V CDR1 and CDR2: SGHTA, FQGNSA. V was clipped by 5 bases and J by 6 bases; unmatched bases: 8. The CDR3 protein is CASSLFAGGRNIQYF. The DNA of the CDR3 is TGTGCCAGCAGCCTTTTTGCGGGGGGGAGAAACATTCAGTACTTC.

This chain connects TRBV30 to TRBJ1-1; D is unresolved. Trimming removed 5 bases from V and 6 bases from J, with 10 bases in between. The CDR3 sequence is 11 residues long. From germline, CDR1 is GTSNPN and CDR2 SVGIG (reference sequence). The CDR3 coding sequence is TGTGCCTGGGGCAGTCGGGCTGAAGCTTTCTTT. Its translation: CAWGSRAEAFF.

The chain employs TRBV6-6 and TRBJ2-2; D call uncertain. Deletions cut 3 bases from V and 2 bases from J, with 7 bases between. The length of the CDR3 is 14 residues. Per the germline V gene, CDR1 is MNHNY and CDR2 is SVGAGI (reference sequence). CDR3 sequence (DNA): TGTGCCAGCAGTTATTATGTAAACACCGGGGAGCTGTTTTTT. Translation gives CASSYYVNTGELFF.

The rearrangement links TRBV29-1 to TRBJ2-1, with TRBD2 matching over 7 bases. V lost 1 base and J lost 8; bases outside the gene matches: 11. Germline V gene sequence: CDR1 SQVTM, CDR2 ANQGSEA. The CDR3 sequence is 15 residues long. The CDR3 sequence is CSVEARRGLSHEQFF. The CDR3 nucleotides are TGCAGCGTTGAAGCCAGGCGGGGACTATCGCATGAGCAGTTCTTC.

V usage is TRBV13 and J usage is TRBJ1-6, with a weak D call TRBD1 (6 bases). The CDR3 runs to 20 residues. Germline V lookup: CDR1 PRHDT, CDR2 FYEKMQ (reference sequence). Trimming left V 2 bases short and J 0 bases short, with 20 bases between. CDR3 region: CASSLTPLTGTSSYNSPLHF. CDR3 nucleotides: TGTGCCAGCAGCTTAACCCCTCTAACAGGGACGAGCTCCTATAATTCACCCCTCCACTTT.

The rearrangement joins TRBV19 to TRBJ1-1, with a possible D match to TRBD1 (6 bases). The germline gives CDR1 LNHDA, CDR2 SQIVND (reference sequence). The CDR3 is made up of 15 amino acids. Deletions cut 4 bases from V and 6 bases from J, with 18 bases between. CDR3 bases: TGTGCCAGTAGTACCTCACTGGGGGCAGCGGCTGAAGCTTTCTTT. Its translation: CASSTSLGAAAEAFF.

The chain employs TRBV7-2 and TRBJ2-1; 10 nucleotides match TRBD1. Germline CDR1 SGHTA, CDR2 FQGNSA. V gave up 5 bases and J gave up 2 bases; unmatched junction bases: 3. CDR3 size: 15 residues. CDR3 DNA: TGTGCCAGCAGCACCGACAGGGGGCCCTACAATGAGCAGTTCTTC. Translation: CASSTDRGPYNEQFF. Variable domain in full (rest from reference TRBV7-2 and TRBJ2-1): GAGVSQSPSNKVTEKGKDVELRCDPISGHTALYWYRQSLGQGLEFLIYFQGNSAPDKSGLPSDRFSAERTGGSVSTLTIQRTQQEDSAVYLCASSTDRGPYNEQFFGPGTRLTVL.

The V and J genes are TRBV20-1 and TRBJ1-2, with 7 bases identical to TRBD1. CDR1 DFQATT and CDR2 SNEGSKA come from the germline V gene (reference sequence). The CDR3 has 11 residues. After removal of 8 bases from V and 1 base from J, the junction contained 1 base not matched to a gene. The CDR3 protein is CSYRGNYGYTF. CDR3 in DNA: TGCAGTTACAGGGGTAACTATGGCTACACCTTC.

The V gene is TRBV7-3, the J gene TRBJ2-4, with TRBD1 identical over 9 bases. From germline, CDR1 is SGHTA and CDR2 FQGTGA. This CDR3 has 16 amino acids. The V segment lost 5 bases and the J segment 4 bases; nucleotides outside the gene matches: 9. For the CDR3, the DNA is TGTGCCAGCAGCCCAGGACAGGGGACGGGGAAAAACATTCAGTACTTC. This sequence encodes CASSPGQGTGKNIQYF.

The rearrangement links TRBV2 to TRBJ2-3; D might be TRBD2 (6 bases). Trimming removed 8 bases from V and 3 bases from J, with 15 bases in between. The CDR3 is 14 residues long. Germline assignment: CDR1 SNHLY and CDR2 FYNNEI. The chain's CDR3 is CASGRGSGTDTQYF. The CDR3 DNA reads as TGTGCCAGCGGCCGGGGGTCGGGGACAGATACGCAGTATTTT.

This clone was detected only once. This chain connects TRBV5-8 to TRBJ1-5; TRBD1 matches at 10 bases. The CDR3 has 15 residues. The ends lost 4 bases at V and 5 bases at J; junction bases unmatched: 6. Germline values: CDR1 SGHTS, CDR2 YDEGEE. The CDR3 region is CASSDGTGVHQPQHF. The CDR3 DNA sequence: TGTGCCAGCAGCGACGGGACAGGGGTACATCAGCCCCAGCATTTT.

CDR3 sequence: CASSSFINPKRTRIRSEKLFF. CDR3 sequence (DNA): TGTGCCAGCAGTTCTTTCATTAACCCTAAGCGGACTAGGATACGGAGTGAAAAACTGTTTTTT. V is TRBV28 and J is TRBJ1-4; D ambiguous. The CDR3 consists of 21 residues. V was pared by 4 bases and J by 7 bases, with 34 bases between. Germline V gene sequence: CDR1 MDHEN, CDR2 SYDVKM.

The chain has TRBV3-1 (or the pseudogene TRBV3-2) and TRBJ2-5; D ambiguous. CDR3 length equals 14 residues. V was trimmed by 1 base and J by 1 base, leaving 7 bases between them. Germline V gene sequence: CDR1 LGHDT, CDR2 YNNKEL (reference sequence). DNA of the CDR3: TGTGCCAGCAGCCAAGGGGCAGTCCAAGAGACCCAGTACTTC. Its translation: CASSQGAVQETQYF.

The CDR3 loop is CASSLLEYTEAFF. The DNA of the CDR3 is TGTGCCAGCAGCTTATTGGAGTACACTGAAGCTTTCTTT. The chain is built from TRBV11-3 and TRBJ1-1; D remains unclear. Trimming pared 2 bases from V and 3 bases from J, leaving 7 bases between. Germline loops: CDR1 SGHNT, CDR2 YENEEA. CDR3 length: 13 amino acids.

V is TRBV19 and J is TRBJ1-1; D is possibly TRBD1 (6 bases). This CDR3 region has 13 residues. In germline, CDR1 is LNHDA, CDR2 SQIVND (reference sequence). Trimming pared 9 bases from V and 1 base from J, leaving 12 bases between. The CDR3 nucleotides are TGTGCCAGCTTGGGGGGCCGGAACACTGAAGCTTTCTTT. It translates to CASLGGRNTEAFF.

The rearrangement links TRBV2 to TRBJ2-1; no clear D gene. CDR1 and CDR2 from the germline V gene are SNHLY and FYNNEI. The CDR3 covers 12 residues. Trimming removed 4 bases from V and 6 bases from J, with 7 bases in between. The CDR3 sequence: CASSGNGNEQFF. DNA for the CDR3: TGTGCCAGCAGTGGGAACGGCAATGAGCAGTTCTTC.

V usage is TRBV10-3 and J usage is TRBJ2-4; no reliable D call. CDR1 is ENHRY and CDR2 is SYGVKD in the germline V gene. The CDR3 has 15 amino acids. The V end was cut by 0 bases, the J end by 1 base, with 7 bases between. The CDR3 coding sequence is TGTGCCATCAGTGAGTCTGGGTCGGCCAAAAACATTCAGTACTTC. Protein product: CAISESGSAKNIQYF.